Sequencing of this T cell receptor (beta chain) was carried out in a study of tumor and adjacent non-tumor tissue in lung cancer. Study-level information: The cohort had under 15 adenocarcinoma, 2 squamous cell and 1 small cell patients. Study outcomes and limitations: Patients with more diverse tumor TCRs had worse survival.

The library came from three nested PCR rounds adapted from ARM-PCR protocols. A single record per CDR3 protein comes from TCRdb applying MiXCR to the multiplex PCR reads. The sample lists some 84,000 distinct CDR3 sequences, around 65% occurring once. The CDR3 is 16 amino acids. The germline gives CDR1 LNHDA, CDR2 SQIVND (reference sequence). V was pared by 7 bases and J by 0 bases, with 7 bases of the junction left unmatched. No cell sorting was done before RNA was extracted from the tissue. This clonotype was found a few times. The antigen is not known. This TCR derives from a man aged 65 to 85 with non-small cell lung cancer. The specimen sequenced was lung tumor tissue. V usage is TRBV19 and J usage is TRBJ2-2; 8 nucleotides agree with TRBD1. In DNA form, the CDR3 reads TGTGCCAGTACCAAGGAGACAGGGGCGAACACCGGGGAGCTGTTTTTT. It is translated as CASTKETGANTGELFF.